These 12 T cell receptor beta chains were sequenced from one sample in a study of vaccination effects on CD4 cells after COVID-19. Using immunoSEQ multiplex PCR, the repertoire was profiled, and TCRdb retains in-frame clones only, with some absent. The sample gives 65,000 to 90,000 clones, about 79% of which show up once; under 12% is in the top ten. Antigen-specific CD4+ T cells were expanded with viral peptide pools in the ViraFEST assay before sequencing. With more than 9 days of culture completed, CD4+ T cells were isolated. People in the vaccine group had not been infected with SARS-CoV-2 before, and their nucleocapsid antibodies were negative. Their antigens remain unidentified. The sample here was CD4+ T cells from PBMCs cultured with SARS-CoV-2 spike peptides, taken before COVID-19 vaccination. The receptors derive from a human donor who received a COVID-19 vaccine.

The J gene is TRBJ2-7, the V gene TRBV21-1; the table's TRBD1 call for D was not verified on the DNA. TRBV21-1 is a pseudogene locus. There are 18 residues in the CDR3. CDR3 in amino acids: CASSNDLRDIRISYEQYV. In nucleotides, the CDR3 is TGTGCCAGCAGCAACGACCTCCGGGACATCAGAATCTCCTACGAGCAGTACGTC.

The table lists this clone with a few counts. This sequence joins TRBV14 and TRBJ2-1; weak D call: TRBD1 (6 bases). There are 13 residues in the CDR3. Germline V gene sequence: CDR1 SGHDN, CDR2 FVKESK. V lost 2 bases and J lost 9, with 11 bases in between. The CDR3: CASSQRGGFEQFF. The CDR3 nucleotides read TGTGCCAGCAGCCAAAGAGGGGGTTTTGAGCAGTTCTTC. Using reference TRBV14 and TRBJ2-1 for the parts outside the CDR3, the full variable domain is EAGVTQFPSHSVIEKGQTVTLRCDPISGHDNLYWYRRVMGKEIKFLLHFVKESKQDESGMPNNRFLAERTGGTYSTLKVQPAELEDSGVYFCASSQRGGFEQFFGPGTRLTVL.

The V call is TRBV29-1, the J call TRBJ2-4; a possible D gene is TRBD1 (5 bases). The CDR3 loop spans 11 amino acids. V was clipped by 7 bases and J by 11 bases, with 15 bases between them. Germline V CDR1 and CDR2: SQVTM, ANQGSEA. The chain's CDR3 is CSARTPPLQYF. In DNA, the CDR3 is TGCAGCGCACGGACACCTCCACTTCAGTACTTC.

V gene TRBV5-5 combines with J gene TRBJ2-1; a weak D match, TRBD1 (7 bases). Germline V gene data show CDR1 as SGHKS and CDR2 as YYEKEE (reference sequence). The CDR3 covers 14 residues. V was shortened by 9 bases and J by 3 bases, with 16 bases between the two germline ends. For the CDR3, the DNA is TGTGCCATCAGGGGTCAGGGGGGCTACAATGAGCAGTTCTTC. Protein product: CAIRGQGGYNEQFF.

V usage is TRBV5-1 and J usage is TRBJ2-5, with TRBD1 as a possible D gene (5 bases). Germline V gene sequence: CDR1 SGHRS, CDR2 YFSETQ. Between the trimmed V and J ends, which lost 2 bases and 0 bases, there was a span of 8 bases. The CDR3 spans 14 residues. This chain's CDR3 is CASSFMTDQETQYF. CDR3 nucleotide sequence: TGCGCCAGCAGCTTTATGACAGACCAAGAGACCCAGTACTTC.

The genes are TRBV4-1 and TRBJ2-3, with TRBD2 matching 14 bases. CDR1 MGHRA and CDR2 YSYEKL come from the germline V gene. V trimming: 3 bases; J trimming: 6 bases; junction bases outside the gene matches: 11. CDR3 size: 18 residues. CDR3 region: CASSQGTSGGLAGDTQYF. The CDR3 nucleotides read TGCGCCAGCAGCCAGGGGACTAGCGGGGGCCTTGCGGGGGATACGCAGTATTTT.

Relative to its sample, this clone is medium-sized (0.01 to 0.1%). The chain links TRBV21-1 to TRBJ2-5; no check of the table's D call, TRBD1, against the DNA was made. TRBV21-1 is a listed pseudogene. The CDR3 covers 17 residues. For the CDR3, the DNA is TGTGCCAGCAGCAAGGCATTGGACAGGGGTAACCAAGAGACCCAGTACTTC. It encodes CASSKALDRGNQETQYF.

The chain has TRBV7-9 and TRBJ2-1; D may correspond to TRBD1 or TRBD2 (5 bases each). CDR1 and CDR2 (germline): SEHNR, FQNEAQ (reference sequence). The CDR3 runs to 17 residues. Deletions cut 1 base from V and 0 bases from J, with 13 bases between. The DNA of the CDR3 is TGTGCCAGCAGCTTAGGGGGGTTTGCGTCCTCCTACAATGAGCAGTTCTTC. The encoded protein is CASSLGGFASSYNEQFF.

The chain joins TRBV5-1 to TRBJ1-2; D ambiguous. V shed 1 base and J shed 2 bases, with 6 bases lying between them. The CDR3 is 13 amino acids. In germline, CDR1 is SGHRS, CDR2 YFSETQ. CDR3: CASSLSDNYGYTF. The DNA of the CDR3 is TGCGCCAGCAGCTTGTCTGACAACTATGGCTACACCTTC.

In its sample, this clone was seen a few times. The rearrangement joins TRBV6-5 to TRBJ2-2; no definite D call. Germline CDR1 reads MNHEY; CDR2 reads SVGAGI. This CDR3 is 12 amino acids long. V was trimmed by 8 bases and J by 4 bases, leaving 8 bases between them. CDR3 amino acids: CASHIGTGELFF. The CDR3 region has the DNA TGTGCCAGCCATATAGGCACCGGGGAGCTGTTTTTT.

The chain has TRBV5-4 and TRBJ2-1; D is possibly TRBD2 (6 bases). The CDR3 sequence is 16 residues long. Trimming shortened V by 0 bases and J by 4 bases, and 14 bases separated the two germline ends. Germline loops: CDR1 SGHNT, CDR2 YYREEE (reference sequence). In DNA form, the CDR3 reads TGTGCCAGCAGCTTGGGGGGACTCGACCGGTACAATGAGCAGTTCTTC. Protein: CASSLGGLDRYNEQFF.

This chain links TRBV7-9 with TRBJ2-3; D might be TRBD1 (6 bases). The germline V and J ends were trimmed by 3 bases and 0 bases, with 10 bases remaining between them. Germline CDR1 and CDR2: SEHNR and FQNEAQ (reference sequence). The CDR3 contains 15 residues. Written as DNA, the CDR3 is TGTGCCAGCAGCTTGGTTCAGGGGAGCACAGATACGCAGTATTTT. It specifies CASSLVQGSTDTQYF.